These T cell receptor beta chains were read from a single sample in a study of OX40 agonist ivuxolimab in advanced cancers. Assay: immunoSEQ multiplex PCR; the TCRdb copy retains only in-frame clones and omits some. The sample holds 97,000 or so clones, 85% to 90% seen once. The sample consisted of CD4+ or CD8+ T cells sorted from blood, taken in a trial of the OX40 agonist ivuxolimab. These TCRs come from an adult with an advanced solid tumor such as melanoma, head and neck, liver or kidney cancer. The CDR3 runs from the conserved cysteine through the conserved F or W. Each record gives: clone size, J gene, D gene, V gene, CDR3 DNA, CDR3 protein. D genes are given only for firm matches. Size tells how often a clone was seen (once, few, many) or the class of an expanded clone, and some rows leave it out.

few | TRBJ1-5 | . | TRBV2 | TGTGCCAGCACAAAGGAGGGTAGTCAGCCCCAGCATTTT | CASTKEGSQPQHF
. | TRBJ2-1 | TRBD2 | TRBV6-1 | TGTGCCAGCAGTGAAGAGTGGCGGCTTACACTAGCGGGAGTCGATGAGCAGTTCTTC | CASSEEWRLTLAGVDEQFF
once | TRBJ2-3 | TRBD2 | TRBV7-8 | TGTGCCAGCGCTAGCGGGGGGGCTTCAGATACGCAGTATTTT | CASASGGASDTQYF
. | TRBJ2-1 | TRBD1 | TRBV10-2 | TGCGCCAGCAGACCGACAGGGGGGTACAATGAGCAGTTCTTC | CASRPTGGYNEQFF
. | TRBJ2-7 | TRBD1 | TRBV4-1 | TGCGCCAGCAGCGATGGGGGACAGGGTGAGGGCGAGCAGTACTTC | CASSDGGQGEGEQYF
. | TRBJ2-5 | . | TRBV9 | TGTGCCAGCAGCGTAGGGAGGGGTAGGGTTGAGACCCAGTACTTC | CASSVGRGRVETQYF
once | TRBJ2-1 | TRBD2 | TRBV27 | TGTGCCAGCACTTTCCTAGGCGGGACTACCAGGACCAATGAGCAGTTCTTC | CASTFLGGTTRTNEQFF
few | TRBJ1-5 | . | TRBV6-1 | TGTGCTAGAGGGCAAGGTCAGCCCCAGCATTTT | CARGQGQPQHF
few | TRBJ2-2 | TRBD2 | TRBV4-2 | TGTGCCAGCAGCCAGGGACTAGGGAACACCGGGGAGCTGTTTTTT | CASSQGLGNTGELFF
. | TRBJ1-6 | . | TRBV5-1 | TGCGCCAGCAGCCGATACCTAATTCAAGCCCCAAATTCACCCCTCCACTTT | CASSRYLIQAPNSPLHF
. | TRBJ1-5 | . | TRBV10-1 | TGCGCCAGCAGTGAGTCTTCCAGCAGGGATACAATCCTGCCCCAGCATTTT | CASSESSSRDTILPQHF
. | TRBJ2-2 | TRBD1 | TRBV2 | TGTGCCAGCAGTGAAGAGGGGACAGGGGTCACCGGGGAGCTGTTTTTT | CASSEEGTGVTGELFF
. | TRBJ1-4 | . | TRBV19 | TGTGCCAGTAGGGGGGAAGAAAAACTGTTTTTT | CASRGEEKLFF
. | TRBJ2-1 | TRBD2 | TRBV7-3 | TGTGCCAGCAGCCGCGAGCGGGGGGCTATCAATGAGCAGTTCTTC | CASSRERGAINEQFF
. | TRBJ2-2 | . | TRBV6-1 | TGTGCCGTACACCGGGCTCTGAACACCGGGGAGCTGTTTTTT | CAVHRALNTGELFF
. | TRBJ2-2 | TRBD1 | TRBV7-7 | TGTGCCAGCAGCCAGAAAACAGGGGCCACCGGGGAGCTGTTTTTT | CASSQKTGATGELFF
. | TRBJ1-4 | . | TRBV30 | TGTGCCTGGAGTGGGGGGCCGCGTGAAAAACTGTTTTTT | CAWSGGPREKLFF
. | TRBJ1-2 | TRBD1 | TRBV29-1 | TGCAGCGTCCATACAGGGGGCTCTGGCTACACCTTC | CSVHTGGSGYTF
. | TRBJ1-2 | . | TRBV5-4 | TGTGCCAGCACATCTGGGGCCGCCTCTAACTATGGCTACACCTTC | CASTSGAASNYGYTF
. | TRBJ2-5 | . | TRBV28 | TGTGCCAGCAGTTTAGGGACCCTGGGGAGAGGGACCCAGTACTTC | CASSLGTLGRGTQYF
. | TRBJ2-3 | . | TRBV5-1 | TGCGCCAGCAGCTTTCAGGGAAGGGAGGATACGCAGTATTTT | CASSFQGREDTQYF
. | TRBJ2-7 | TRBD1 | TRBV19 | TGTGCCAGTAGTCCCCAGACAGGGATCAGCGAGCAGTACTTC | CASSPQTGISEQYF
. | TRBJ2-7 | . | TRBV2 | TGTGCCAGCAGGGCATTTACCTACGAGCAGTACTTC | CASRAFTYEQYF
. | TRBJ2-7 | . | TRBV19 | TGTGCCAGTAGTATCTCTGGGACGACGGTAAGCGAGCAGTACTTC | CASSISGTTVSEQYF
. | TRBJ1-3 | . | TRBV5-4 | TGTGCCAGCAGCTCCACCTATCGAAACACCATATATTTT | CASSSTYRNTIYF
. | TRBJ1-1 | . | TRBV9 | TGTGCCAGCAGCGTAGGGGACTACACTGAAGCTTTCTTT | CASSVGDYTEAFF
once | TRBJ1-6 | . | TRBV27 | TGTGCCAGCATGAAGGTAACGGGGAGAAGCTCCTATAATTCACCCCTCCACTTT | CASMKVTGRSSYNSPLHF